These 22 T cell receptor beta chains were sequenced from one sample in a study of blood T cell repertoires in COVID-19. Libraries were prepared by immunoSEQ multiplex PCR; TCRdb keeps only in-frame clonotypes and omits some of them. The sample lists around 150,000 clones; approximately 90% were seen once. Source material: peripheral blood. These receptors originate from a man in his thirties or forties with COVID-19, enrolled during active disease.

This clone was observed a single time. V usage is TRBV9 and J usage is TRBJ1-1; a possible D gene is TRBD1 (6 bases). Trimming took 0 bases from V and 1 from J, leaving 10 bases between them. CDR3 size: 15 residues. CDR1 is SGDLS and CDR2 is YYNGEE in the germline V gene. The CDR3 region has the DNA TGTGCCAGCAGCGTAGAGGGGGAAGGGAACACTGAAGCTTTCTTT. Translation: CASSVEGEGNTEAFF.

This sequence joins TRBV11-2 and TRBJ2-4; 9 bases are shared with TRBD1. The CDR3 covers 15 residues. The germline V gene has CDR1 SGHAT and CDR2 FQNNGV. The junction had 6 bases not matched to a gene; V was cut back by 3 bases and J by 6 bases. CDR3 nucleotides: TGTGCCAGCAGCTTCCAACCGACAGGGGGAAACATTCAGTACTTC. Protein sequence: CASSFQPTGGNIQYF.

The chain recombines TRBV28 with TRBJ1-2; 9 bases line up with TRBD1. J lost 10 bases, V lost 6 bases, and 18 bases had no gene match. Germline values: CDR1 MDHEN, CDR2 SYDVKM. CDR3 length equals 16 residues. CDR3 protein: CASRPPRPTGGDVYTF. As DNA, the CDR3 is TGTGCCAGCAGACCGCCCCGTCCGACAGGGGGTGATGTCTACACCTTC.

The V and J genes are TRBV19 and TRBJ1-6, with D perhaps TRBD1 (6 bases). Trimming stripped 6 bases from V and 0 bases from J, with 12 bases between. This CDR3 is 16 amino acids long. CDR1 and CDR2 from the germline V gene are LNHDA and SQIVND (reference sequence). This CDR3 is CASRADRSSYNSPLHF. The CDR3 nucleotides read TGTGCCAGTAGAGCCGACAGGAGCTCCTATAATTCACCCCTCCACTTT.

The chain couples TRBV7-8 to TRBJ2-3; 7 bases agree with TRBD1. Germline-derived CDR1 and CDR2 are SGHVS and FQNEAQ. The J segment lost 1 base and the V segment lost 6 bases, leaving 4 bases of the junction unmatched. The length of the CDR3 is 14 residues. CDR3 sequence: CASRATGGTDTQYF. CDR3 DNA sequence: TGTGCCAGCAGGGCTACAGGGGGCACAGATACGCAGTATTTT.

The J gene is TRBJ1-5, the V gene TRBV5-5; D uncertain. Germline CDR1 is SGHKS and CDR2 is YYEKEE (reference sequence). V was trimmed by 4 bases and J by 0 bases, leaving 11 bases between them. The CDR3 has 15 residues. This chain's CDR3 is CASSLTGNSNQPQHF. The CDR3, as DNA: TGTGCCAGCAGCCTGACCGGGAATAGCAATCAGCCCCAGCATTTT.

The chain uses TRBV3-1 (or the pseudogene TRBV3-2) and TRBJ2-1; D is undetermined. Looked up from germline, CDR1 is LGHDT and CDR2 is YNNKEL (reference sequence). The germline V and J ends were trimmed by 3 bases and 7 bases, with 7 bases remaining between them. The CDR3 extends over 12 amino acids. CDR3 loop: CASSQVRNEQFF. The CDR3 DNA sequence: TGTGCCAGCAGCCAGGTCCGGAATGAGCAGTTCTTC.

This clone was seen just once. V gene TRBV30 combines with J gene TRBJ2-1, with D maybe TRBD1 (6 bases). V was trimmed by 2 bases and J by 10 bases, leaving 12 bases between them. There are 12 residues in the CDR3. Germline loops: CDR1 GTSNPN, CDR2 SVGIG (reference sequence). CDR3 DNA: TGTGCCTGGAGTCGACAGGTATGGGAGCAGTTCTTC. Its translation: CAWSRQVWEQFF.

The rearrangement uses TRBV3-1 (or the pseudogene TRBV3-2) and TRBJ1-5; 7 bases line up with TRBD1. Germline V gene lookup returns CDR1 LGHDT and CDR2 YNNKEL (reference sequence). CDR3 size: 14 residues. After removal of 4 bases from V and 4 bases from J, the junction contained 4 bases not matched to a gene. The CDR3 protein is CASSPSGGNQPQHF. DNA of the CDR3: TGTGCCAGCAGCCCCTCAGGGGGGAATCAGCCCCAGCATTTT.

The chain uses TRBV6-5 and TRBJ1-2; D perhaps matches TRBD1 (6 bases). This CDR3 spans 16 amino acids. V dropped 4 bases and J dropped 4 bases, with 19 bases sitting between them. Germline V lookup: CDR1 MNHEY, CDR2 SVGAGI. CDR3 protein: CASSSRQGRAFYGYTF. CDR3 in DNA: TGTGCCAGCAGTTCTCGGCAGGGGCGGGCTTTCTATGGCTACACCTTC.

The chain uses TRBV7-9 and TRBJ1-1; 7 bases map to TRBD1. Germline V gene data show CDR1 as SEHNR and CDR2 as FQNEAQ (reference sequence). After removal of 4 bases from V and 4 bases from J, the junction contained 9 bases not matched to a gene. The CDR3 runs 15 residues. CDR3 in DNA: TGTGCCAGCAGCTACCGACAGGGCAGGGTCACTGAAGCTTTCTTT. Translation: CASSYRQGRVTEAFF.

With regard to this clone: The conserved final phenylalanine or tryptophan is absent from the CDR3, which likely points to a read error. The limits of the CDR3 on the DNA are not certain, so only TCRdb's listed CDR3 is given. The J gene is TRBJ1-1, the V gene TRBV2; TRBD1, the D gene given by the table, was not confirmed from the DNA. The V gene's germline CDR1 is SNHLY and CDR2 FYNNEI. The length of the CDR3 is 12 amino acids, counting both ends. The CDR3 reads CASSVGFGTALI.

The chain recombines TRBV7-2 with TRBJ2-3; D not resolved. CDR3 length: 13 residues. In germline, CDR1 is SGHTA, CDR2 FQGNSA. Trimming took off 3 bases at V and 2 bases at J, with 6 bases between the two ends. CDR3 region: CASSFTFTDTQYF. The CDR3 DNA reads as TGTGCCAGCAGCTTCACATTCACAGATACGCAGTATTTT.

The chain has TRBV9 and TRBJ2-3, with a weak D call TRBD2 (5 bases). Germline V gives CDR1 SGDLS, CDR2 YYNGEE. Trimming took off 4 bases at V and 2 bases at J, with 14 bases between the two ends. The CDR3 has 15 amino acids. The CDR3 region is CASSSPTGNTDTQYF. For the CDR3, the DNA is TGTGCCAGCAGCTCGCCGACGGGAAACACAGATACGCAGTATTTT.

This clone appeared once. The chain has TRBV7-8 and TRBJ1-2; D is unclear. Germline V gene sequence: CDR1 SGHVS, CDR2 FQNEAQ. The CDR3 is 14 residues long. With 0 bases removed from V and 5 bases from J, the gap between germline ends came to 10 bases. The DNA for the CDR3 is TGTGCCAGCAGCTTAGCCCCCCTATATTATGGCTACACCTTC. It translates to CASSLAPLYYGYTF.

This chain joins TRBV27 and TRBJ1-1; no clear D gene. The CDR3 is 15 amino acids. The V end lost 7 bases, the J end lost 4 bases, and 19 bases lay between the germline ends. CDR1 and CDR2 (germline): MNHEY, SMNVEV (reference sequence). Here the CDR3 DNA reads TGTGCCAGCACCGATAATCCGGGAATGATCACTGAAGCTTTCTTT. The encoded protein is CASTDNPGMITEAFF.

CDR3 DNA sequence: TGCAGCGTTCGAGGGAGACAGGGTTTATACGAGCAGTACTTC. Amino acids: CSVRGRQGLYEQYF. This chain links TRBV29-1 with TRBJ2-7; 7 bases line up with TRBD1. Per the germline V gene, CDR1 is SQVTM and CDR2 is ANQGSEA. This CDR3 comprises 14 residues. V gave up 5 bases and J gave up 4 bases; unmatched junction bases: 11.

The chain joins TRBV28 to TRBJ1-5; D perhaps matches TRBD1 (5 bases). The germline V gene has CDR1 MDHEN and CDR2 SYDVKM. The CDR3 runs 16 residues. Trimming took off 7 bases at V and 2 bases at J, with 18 bases between the two ends. CDR3 in DNA: TGTGCCAGCATTCCCCCGTTGGGGCGCGGCAATCAGCCCCAGCATTTT. Translated, it gives CASIPPLGRGNQPQHF.

The chain is built from TRBV9 and TRBJ2-7; 11 bases map to TRBD2. CDR1 and CDR2 from the germline V gene are SGDLS and YYNGEE. The CDR3 covers 18 residues. Trimming removed 4 bases from V and 7 bases from J; junction bases left unmatched: 19. The CDR3 coding sequence is TGTGCCAGCAGCCCCCGAGGACTAGCGGGCTTCGGGTACTGGGAGCAGTACTTC. Amino acids: CASSPRGLAGFGYWEQYF.

The rearrangement joins TRBV28 to TRBJ1-3, with TRBD1 identical over 9 bases. The CDR3 spans 15 residues. Unmatched junction bases numbered 8, after V lost 7 bases and J lost 4 bases. Per germline, CDR1 MDHEN and CDR2 SYDVKM. This CDR3 reads CASTQGQGIGNTIYF. CDR3 coding DNA: TGTGCCAGCACCCAGGGACAGGGTATCGGAAACACCATATATTTT.

This clone was seen at least ten times. This chain links TRBV13 with TRBJ1-1; 7 bases match TRBD1. Germline CDR1 PRHDT, CDR2 FYEKMQ (reference sequence). The ends lost 5 bases at V and 5 bases at J; junction bases unmatched: 14. This CDR3 has 16 amino acids. CDR3 residues: CASSLTLGQPGTEAFF. CDR3 in DNA: TGTGCCAGCAGCCTGACCCTGGGACAGCCGGGGACTGAAGCTTTCTTT.

The V gene is TRBV29-1, the J gene TRBJ1-2; 9 nucleotides line up with TRBD1. Germline loops: CDR1 SQVTM, CDR2 ANQGSEA. This CDR3 contains 13 residues. Trimming at V came to 6 bases and at J to 7 bases, leaving 9 bases not matched to a gene. DNA for the CDR3: TGCAGCGTCACTATTACAGGGGGCGCTGGCTACACCTTC. Translating gives CSVTITGGAGYTF.